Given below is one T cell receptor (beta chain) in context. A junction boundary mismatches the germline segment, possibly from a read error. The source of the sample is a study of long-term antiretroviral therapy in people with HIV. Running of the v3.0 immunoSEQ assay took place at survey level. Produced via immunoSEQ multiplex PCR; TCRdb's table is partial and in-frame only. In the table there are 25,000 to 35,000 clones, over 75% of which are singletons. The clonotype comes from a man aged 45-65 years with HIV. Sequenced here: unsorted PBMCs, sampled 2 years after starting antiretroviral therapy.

The CDR3 is CVSSLERYPNTGELFF. The CDR3 coding sequence is TGTGTCAGCAGCTTAGAACGCTATCCGAACACCGGGGAGCTGTTTTTT. V usage is TRBV7-9 and J usage is TRBJ2-2, with unresolved D. The germline V gene has CDR1 SEHNR and CDR2 FQNEAQ (reference sequence). CDR3 size: 16 residues.